A selection of T cell receptor beta chains follows, all from one sample in a study of OX40 agonist ivuxolimab in advanced cancers. The method was immunoSEQ multiplex PCR; TCRdb's version includes in-frame clones alone and lacks a portion of them. Altogether around 80,000 clones are present, roughly 84% being singletons, with the ten largest covering around 0.31%. Sequences were derived from CD4+ or CD8+ T cells sorted from blood, sampled in a trial of the OX40 agonist ivuxolimab. The receptors shown here come from an adult with an advanced solid tumor such as melanoma, head and neck, liver or kidney cancer. Each CDR3 is given with its conserved first and last residue. The D gene is left open where the match is weak. Clone size is shown for a subset of rows, as once, few, many or a class of expanded clone.

clone_size | j_call | v_call | d_call | cdr3_aa | cdr3_nt
NA | TRBJ2-3 | TRBV11-2 | NA | CASSLGGLSYTDTQYF | TGTGCCAGCAGCTTAGGGGGACTTTCCTACACAGATACGCAGTATTTT
NA | TRBJ2-7 | TRBV4-1 | NA | CASSQGSSREQYF | TGCGCCAGCAGCCAAGGTTCCAGTCGCGAGCAGTACTTC
NA | TRBJ2-2 | TRBV6-1 | NA | CASSEGSQSGELFF | TGTGCCAGCAGTGAAGGGTCGCAGTCCGGGGAGCTGTTTTTT
NA | TRBJ1-1 | TRBV6-6 | NA | CASSRRPGSGTEAFF | TGTGCCAGCAGCCGAAGGCCGGGGTCGGGCACTGAAGCTTTCTTT
NA | TRBJ1-1 | TRBV6-6 | NA | CASSYSGPTEAFF | TGTGCCAGCAGTTACTCAGGGCCCACTGAAGCTTTCTTT
NA | TRBJ1-4 | TRBV5-1 | NA | CASSSGRREEKLFF | TGCGCCAGCAGCTCAGGCCGGCGAGAGGAAAAACTGTTTTTT
few | TRBJ1-1 | TRBV7-9 | NA | CASSLAGVNTEAFF | TGTGCCAGCAGCTTAGCAGGGGTGAACACTGAAGCTTTCTTT
NA | TRBJ1-5 | TRBV19 | NA | CASNYREGRSNQPQHF | TGTGCCAGTAACTACAGGGAAGGGAGGAGCAATCAGCCCCAGCATTTT
NA | TRBJ1-1 | TRBV5-1 | NA | CASSLLGKAGHDTEAFF | TGCGCCAGCAGCCTATTGGGGAAAGCGGGACACGACACTGAAGCTTTCTTT
NA | TRBJ1-1 | TRBV9 | NA | CASSVGGPREAFF | TGTGCCAGCAGCGTTGGAGGGCCCCGGGAAGCTTTCTTT
NA | TRBJ2-5 | TRBV6-5 | NA | CASSLTGTRTQYF | TGTGCCAGCAGCCTTACAGGGACTCGGACCCAGTACTTC
few | TRBJ1-1 | TRBV5-1 | NA | CASSYDPWNTEAFF | TGCGCCAGCAGCTACGACCCCTGGAACACTGAAGCTTTCTTT
NA | TRBJ2-2 | TRBV7-8 | NA | CASSFGTRNTGELFF | TGTGCCAGCAGCTTCGGCACCCGCAACACCGGGGAGCTGTTTTTT
NA | TRBJ2-2 | TRBV4-1 | NA | CASSPLRDTGELFF | TGCGCCAGCAGCCCCCTCAGGGATACCGGGGAGCTGTTTTTT
NA | TRBJ1-1 | TRBV5-5 | NA | CASSRDGSTEAFF | TGTGCCAGCAGCCGAGACGGATCCACTGAAGCTTTCTTT
once | TRBJ1-1 | TRBV19 | NA | CASSIVMNTEAFF | TGTGCCAGTAGTATAGTTATGAACACTGAAGCTTTCTTT